This TCR beta chain stems from a study of blood T cell repertoires in COVID-19. Study summary: The analysed material was cDNA or gDNA that came from T cells, B-cell-depleted T cells, or PBMCs.

Original analysis: Scientists estimated how many nucleated cells there were by amplifying reference gene primers. Profiled with immunoSEQ multiplex PCR; TCRdb holds only in-frame clones, not every one. V, J and clone size reflect that table, while D and trimming were determined from the DNA. This sample has 100,000 or so clones; about nine tenths occur once, and the top ten carry around 16%. The V gene's germline CDR1 is SGHTA and CDR2 FQGNSA. The CDR3 loop spans 14 amino acids. V was cut by 5 bases and J by 8 bases, with 15 bases left in between. Sequencing was carried out using peripheral blood. The TCR sequence derives from a man aged 50-59 years with acute or convalescent COVID-19. The gene calls are TRBV7-2 and TRBJ2-2, with unresolved D. This CDR3 is CASSPLERGGELFF. In nucleotides, the CDR3 is TGTGCCAGCAGCCCGCTAGAACGTGGAGGGGAGCTGTTTTTT. Full variable domain (missing parts from reference TRBV7-2 and TRBJ2-2): GAGVSQSPSNKVTEKGKDVELRCDPISGHTALYWYRQSLGQGLEFLIYFQGNSAPDKSGLPSDRFSAERTGGSVSTLTIQRTQQEDSAVYLCASSPLERGGELFFGEGSRLTVL.